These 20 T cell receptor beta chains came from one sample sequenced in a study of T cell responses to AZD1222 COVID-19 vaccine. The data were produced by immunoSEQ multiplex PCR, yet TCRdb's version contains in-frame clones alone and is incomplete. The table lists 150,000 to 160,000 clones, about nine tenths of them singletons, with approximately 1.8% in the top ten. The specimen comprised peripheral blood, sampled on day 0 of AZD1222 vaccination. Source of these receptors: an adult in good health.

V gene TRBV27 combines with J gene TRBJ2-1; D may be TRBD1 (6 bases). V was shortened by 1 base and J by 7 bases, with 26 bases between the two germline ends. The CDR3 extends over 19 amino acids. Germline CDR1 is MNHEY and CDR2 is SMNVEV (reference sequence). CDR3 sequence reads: CASSLFYSWGRGRLNEQFF. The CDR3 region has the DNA TGTGCCAGCAGTTTATTTTACTCCTGGGGCAGGGGTAGGTTGAATGAGCAGTTCTTC.

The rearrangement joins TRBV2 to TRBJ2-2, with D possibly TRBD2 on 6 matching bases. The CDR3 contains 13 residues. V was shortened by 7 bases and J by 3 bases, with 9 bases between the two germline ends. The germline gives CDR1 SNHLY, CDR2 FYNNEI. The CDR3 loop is CASMWEDTGELFF. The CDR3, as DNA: TGTGCCAGCATGTGGGAGGACACCGGGGAGCTGTTTTTT. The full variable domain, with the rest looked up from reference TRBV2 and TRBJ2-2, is EPEVTQTPSHQVTQMGQEVILRCVPISNHLYFYWYRQILGQKVEFLVSFYNNEISEKSEIFDDQFSVERPDGSNFTLKIRSTKLEDSAMYFCASMWEDTGELFFGEGSRLTVL.

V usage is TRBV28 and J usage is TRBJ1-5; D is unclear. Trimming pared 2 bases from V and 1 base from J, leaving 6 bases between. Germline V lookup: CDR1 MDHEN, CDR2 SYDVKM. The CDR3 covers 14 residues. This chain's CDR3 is CASSLPWSNQPQHF. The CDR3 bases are TGTGCCAGCAGTTTACCTTGGAGCAATCAGCCCCAGCATTTT.

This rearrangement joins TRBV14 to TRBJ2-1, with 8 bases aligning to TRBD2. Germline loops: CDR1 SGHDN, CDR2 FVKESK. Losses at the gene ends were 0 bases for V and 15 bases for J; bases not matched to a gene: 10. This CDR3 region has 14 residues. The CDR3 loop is CASSQDPSRTSPFF. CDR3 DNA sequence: TGTGCCAGCAGCCAAGATCCTTCACGGACTAGCCCGTTCTTC.

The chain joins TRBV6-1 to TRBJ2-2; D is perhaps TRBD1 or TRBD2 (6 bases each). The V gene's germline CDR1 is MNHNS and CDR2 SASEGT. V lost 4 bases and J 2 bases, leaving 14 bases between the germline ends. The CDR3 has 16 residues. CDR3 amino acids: CASSGGGIPNTGELFF. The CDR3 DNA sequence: TGTGCCAGCAGTGGAGGGGGGATACCCAACACCGGGGAGCTGTTTTTT.

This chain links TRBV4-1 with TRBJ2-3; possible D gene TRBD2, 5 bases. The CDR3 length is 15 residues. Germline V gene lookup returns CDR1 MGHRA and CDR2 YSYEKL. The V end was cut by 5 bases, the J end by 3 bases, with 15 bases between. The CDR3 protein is CASSSGDGLTDTQYF. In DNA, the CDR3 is TGCGCCAGCAGCTCCGGGGATGGATTGACAGATACGCAGTATTTT.

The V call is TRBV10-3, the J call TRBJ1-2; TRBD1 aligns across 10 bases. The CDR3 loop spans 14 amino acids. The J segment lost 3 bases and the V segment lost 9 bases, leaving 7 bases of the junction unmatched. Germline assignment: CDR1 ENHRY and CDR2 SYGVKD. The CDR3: CAIRQTGGDYGYTF. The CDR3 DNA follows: TGTGCCATTCGACAGACAGGGGGCGACTATGGCTACACCTTC.

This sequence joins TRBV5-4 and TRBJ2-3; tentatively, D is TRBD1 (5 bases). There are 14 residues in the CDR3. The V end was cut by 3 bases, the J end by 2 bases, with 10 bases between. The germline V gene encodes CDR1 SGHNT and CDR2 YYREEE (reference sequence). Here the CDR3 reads CASSSQGSTDTQYF. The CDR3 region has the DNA TGTGCCAGCAGCTCTCAGGGTTCCACAGATACGCAGTATTTT. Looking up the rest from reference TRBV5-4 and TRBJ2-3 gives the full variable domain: ETGVTQSPTHLIKTRGQQVTLRCSSQSGHNTVSWYQQALGQGPQFIFQYYREEENGRGNFPPRFSGLQFPNYSSELNVNALELDDSALYLCASSSQGSTDTQYFGPGTRLTVL.

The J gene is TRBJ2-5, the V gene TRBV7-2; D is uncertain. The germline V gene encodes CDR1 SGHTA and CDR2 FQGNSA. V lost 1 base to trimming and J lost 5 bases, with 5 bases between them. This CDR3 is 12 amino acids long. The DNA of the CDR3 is TGTGCCAGCAGCTTAGTAGGGGAGACCCAGTACTTC. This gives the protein CASSLVGETQYF. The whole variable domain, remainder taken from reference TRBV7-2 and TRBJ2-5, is GAGVSQSPSNKVTEKGKDVELRCDPISGHTALYWYRQSLGQGLEFLIYFQGNSAPDKSGLPSDRFSAERTGGSVSTLTIQRTQQEDSAVYLCASSLVGETQYFGPGTRLLVL.

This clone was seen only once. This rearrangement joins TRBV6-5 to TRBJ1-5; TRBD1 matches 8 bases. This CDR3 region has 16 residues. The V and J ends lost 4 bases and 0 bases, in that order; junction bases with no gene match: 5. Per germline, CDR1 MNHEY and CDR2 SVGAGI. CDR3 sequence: CASSFDRGNSNQPQHF. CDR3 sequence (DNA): TGTGCCAGCAGTTTTGACAGGGGCAATAGCAATCAGCCCCAGCATTTT.

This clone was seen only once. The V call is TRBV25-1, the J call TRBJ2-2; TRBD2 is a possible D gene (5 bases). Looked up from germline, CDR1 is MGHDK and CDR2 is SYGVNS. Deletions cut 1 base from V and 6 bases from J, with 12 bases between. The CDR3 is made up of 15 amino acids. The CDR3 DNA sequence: TGTGCCAGCAGTGAATCGGGATACCTCTCCGGGGAGCTGTTTTTT. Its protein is CASSESGYLSGELFF.

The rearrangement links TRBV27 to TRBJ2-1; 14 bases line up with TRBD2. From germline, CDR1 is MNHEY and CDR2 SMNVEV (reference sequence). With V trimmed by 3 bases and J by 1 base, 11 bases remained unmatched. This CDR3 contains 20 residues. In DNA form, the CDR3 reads TGTGCCAGCAGTTTTGCTCGTGAGGGACTAGCGGGAGAGTCCTACAATGAGCAGTTCTTC. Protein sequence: CASSFAREGLAGESYNEQFF.

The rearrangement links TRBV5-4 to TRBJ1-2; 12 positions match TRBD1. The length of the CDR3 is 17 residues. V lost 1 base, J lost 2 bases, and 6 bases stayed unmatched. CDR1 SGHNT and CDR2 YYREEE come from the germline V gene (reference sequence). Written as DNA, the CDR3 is TGTGCCAGCAGCTTGTTCGGGGGACAGGGGGCAAACTATGGCTACACCTTC. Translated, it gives CASSLFGGQGANYGYTF.

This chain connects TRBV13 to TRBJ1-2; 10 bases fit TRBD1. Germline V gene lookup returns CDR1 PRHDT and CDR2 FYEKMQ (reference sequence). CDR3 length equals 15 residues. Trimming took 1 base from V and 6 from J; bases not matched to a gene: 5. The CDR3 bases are TGTGCCAGCAGCTTAGTACCTGGACAGGGGGATGGCTACACCTTC. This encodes CASSLVPGQGDGYTF.

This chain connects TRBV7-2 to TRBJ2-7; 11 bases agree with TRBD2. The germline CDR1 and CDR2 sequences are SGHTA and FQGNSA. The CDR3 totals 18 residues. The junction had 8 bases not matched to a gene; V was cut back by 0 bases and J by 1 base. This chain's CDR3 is CASSLAPLAGGLSYEQYF. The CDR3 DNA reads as TGTGCCAGCAGCTTAGCCCCCCTAGCGGGAGGCCTATCCTACGAGCAGTACTTC.

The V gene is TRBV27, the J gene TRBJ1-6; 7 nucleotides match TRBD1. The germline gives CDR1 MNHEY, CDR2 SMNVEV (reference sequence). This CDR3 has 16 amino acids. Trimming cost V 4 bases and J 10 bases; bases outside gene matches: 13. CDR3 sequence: CASSSQTGQGGSPLHF. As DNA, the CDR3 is TGTGCCAGCAGTTCCCAAACGGGGCAGGGGGGATCACCCCTCCACTTT.

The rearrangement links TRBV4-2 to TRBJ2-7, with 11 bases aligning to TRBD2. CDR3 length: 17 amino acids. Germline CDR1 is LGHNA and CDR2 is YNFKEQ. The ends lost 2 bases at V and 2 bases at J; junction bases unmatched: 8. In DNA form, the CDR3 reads TGTGCCAGCAGCCAACTAAGCGGACTAGCGGGTACCTACGAGCAGTACTTC. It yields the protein CASSQLSGLAGTYEQYF.

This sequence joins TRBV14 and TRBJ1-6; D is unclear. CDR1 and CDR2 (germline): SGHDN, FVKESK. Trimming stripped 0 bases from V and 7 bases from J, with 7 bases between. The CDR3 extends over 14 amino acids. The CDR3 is CASSQDGRNSPLHF. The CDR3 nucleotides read TGTGCCAGCAGCCAAGATGGCAGAAATTCACCCCTCCACTTT.

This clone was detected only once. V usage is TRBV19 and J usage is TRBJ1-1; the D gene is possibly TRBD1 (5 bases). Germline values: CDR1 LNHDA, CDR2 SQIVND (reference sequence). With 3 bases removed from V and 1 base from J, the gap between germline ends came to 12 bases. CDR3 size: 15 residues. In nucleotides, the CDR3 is TGTGCCAGTAGTATTGGGGCAGCGGGGAACACTGAAGCTTTCTTT. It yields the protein CASSIGAAGNTEAFF.

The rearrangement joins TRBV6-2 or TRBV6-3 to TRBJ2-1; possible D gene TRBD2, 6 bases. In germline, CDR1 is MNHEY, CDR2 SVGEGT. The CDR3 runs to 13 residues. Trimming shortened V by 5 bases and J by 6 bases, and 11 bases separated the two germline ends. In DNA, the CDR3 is TGTGCCAGCAGTGTACTGGGGGGCAATGAGCAGTTCTTC. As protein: CASSVLGGNEQFF.